The clone carrying this TCR beta chain was counted between two and nine times. The antigen is unknown. These data originate in a study of T cells after yellow fever vaccination. Production of TCR cDNA was by 5'RACE template switching, which also added a universal primer site and UMIs. In TCRdb, the 5' RACE reads were re-called with MiXCR into one record per CDR3 protein. Of 320,000 or so distinct CDR3 sequences in the sample, about 7.8% were seen once. The CDR3 runs to 14 residues. Germline values: CDR1 DFQATT, CDR2 SNEGSKA (reference sequence). Germline trimming cut 5 bases from V and 3 bases from J; bases unmatched to any gene: 6. Regarding the study as a whole: It was the secondary response that reached its peak faster, day 5 versus 15, but it was weaker. Across the CD4 and CD8 compartments, a small share of clonotypes was present in both. Clones that expanded after primary vaccination mostly reappeared after the booster (roughly 97% CD4, roughly 87% CD8).

The sequence was collected from a man between 18 and 29 years old who received the YFV17D yellow fever vaccine. The chain employs TRBV20-1 and TRBJ1-1; 10 nucleotides align to TRBD1. This material consisted of PBMCs, taken roughly 46 days after the first yellow fever vaccination. Here the CDR3 DNA reads TGCAGTGCTGGACAGGGGGACATTTACACTGAAGCTTTCTTT. Amino acids: CSAGQGDIYTEAFF.